Shown below are 6 T cell receptor beta chains from a single sample sequenced in a study of blood T cell repertoires in COVID-19. Data came from immunoSEQ multiplex PCR; TCRdb stores just in-frame clones and leaves some out. The data contain around 230,000 clones, over 75% of them seen just once; the ten biggest clones take up approximately 5%. The sequenced material came from peripheral blood. The receptor set was obtained from a man in his fifties or sixties with COVID-19, enrolled during active disease.

The V call is TRBV9, the J call TRBJ1-6, with a tentative D call TRBD1 (6 bases). Germline V gives CDR1 SGDLS, CDR2 YYNGEE. The CDR3 extends over 14 amino acids. V lost 5 bases and J 7 bases, leaving 13 bases between the germline ends. Written as DNA, the CDR3 is TGTGCCAGCAGTATGGCAGGGGAAAATTCACCCCTCCACTTT. Translating gives CASSMAGENSPLHF.

This clone appeared a single time. In nucleotides, the CDR3 is TGCGCCAGCAGCCAAGCGGGAGAAGGAAGGTTCTACAATGAGCAGTTCTTC. Its protein product is CASSQAGEGRFYNEQFF. The genes are TRBV4-1 and TRBJ2-1, with D maybe TRBD2 (6 bases). Germline V gene sequence: CDR1 MGHRA, CDR2 YSYEKL. This CDR3 is 17 amino acids long. The ends were cut back, 1 base at V and 3 bases at J, with 16 bases in the middle.

The chain recombines TRBV10-2 with TRBJ2-1; D is perhaps TRBD1 (5 bases). Germline lookup yields CDR1 WSHSY and CDR2 SAAADI. Between the trimmed V and J ends, which lost 0 bases and 10 bases, there was a span of 16 bases. The CDR3 is 15 residues long. CDR3 coding DNA: TGCGCCAGCAGTGAGTCGAGCCTCAGGGTCGCCGAGCAGTTCTTC. Its protein is CASSESSLRVAEQFF.

To note about this clone: A read error may account for a junction end that differs from germline. The chain uses TRBV7-2 and TRBJ1-3, with D maybe TRBD1 (6 bases). Germline V gene sequence: CDR1 SGHTA, CDR2 FQGNSA. This CDR3 comprises 15 residues. The CDR3 region is CASSLAPGAGNTIYF. CDR3 nucleotide sequence: TGTGCCAGCAGCCTAGCCCCAGGGGCCGGGAACACCATATATTTT.

This clone was seen only once. V gene TRBV5-5 combines with J gene TRBJ1-1; 7 nucleotides agree with TRBD1. V lost 4 bases and J lost 2; bases outside the gene matches: 5. CDR1 is SGHKS and CDR2 is YYEKEE in the germline V gene (reference sequence). The CDR3 covers 14 residues. The CDR3 nucleotides are TGTGCCAGCAGCGGGGGACAGAGAAACACTGAAGCTTTCTTT. Protein: CASSGGQRNTEAFF.

V is TRBV5-1 and J is TRBJ2-5, with D possibly TRBD2 on 6 matching bases. The CDR3 runs 14 residues. Germline CDR1 and CDR2: SGHRS and YFSETQ. V gave up 5 bases and J gave up 2 bases, with 13 bases separating them. CDR3 in DNA: TGCGCCAGCAGGGCGTCGGGACTTCAAGAGACCCAGTACTTC. This encodes CASRASGLQETQYF.